This entry describes one T cell receptor (beta chain). What it binds is unknown. The data were obtained in a study of long-term antiretroviral therapy in people with HIV. The CDR3 consists of 15 residues. Germline V CDR1 and CDR2: SGDLS, YYNGEE. Between the trimmed V and J ends, which lost 0 bases and 1 base, there was a span of 10 bases. People in the study who had HIV all got their treatment in the United States. A v3.0 immunoSEQ assay was performed at survey level. Sequencing was performed with immunoSEQ multiplex PCR; in TCRdb, only in-frame clones are kept and a portion is missing. Here the sample spans approximately 18,000 clones, 60% to 85% being singletons. Notes on the study in general: Clonotypes expanded prior to ART showed repertoire dominance at all sampled time points. Diversity went up after ART and still fell short of transplant donor controls. HIV repertoires had narrower CDR3 length ranges than controls.

The clonotype comes from a man aged 25-45 years with HIV. The chain links TRBV9 to TRBJ1-2; D uncertain. Material: unsorted PBMCs, obtained around 2.2 years before starting antiretroviral therapy. Written as DNA, the CDR3 is TGTGCCAGCAGCGTAGGGGCAGGAAGTAACTATGGCTACACCTTC. Translated, it gives CASSVGAGSNYGYTF. Combining the CDR3 with reference TRBV9 and TRBJ1-2 gives the whole variable domain DSGVTQTPKHLITATGQRVTLRCSPRSGDLSVYWYQQSLDQGLQFLIQYYNGEERAKGNILERFSAQQFPDLHSELNLSSLELGDSALYFCASSVGAGSNYGYTFGSGTRLTVV.